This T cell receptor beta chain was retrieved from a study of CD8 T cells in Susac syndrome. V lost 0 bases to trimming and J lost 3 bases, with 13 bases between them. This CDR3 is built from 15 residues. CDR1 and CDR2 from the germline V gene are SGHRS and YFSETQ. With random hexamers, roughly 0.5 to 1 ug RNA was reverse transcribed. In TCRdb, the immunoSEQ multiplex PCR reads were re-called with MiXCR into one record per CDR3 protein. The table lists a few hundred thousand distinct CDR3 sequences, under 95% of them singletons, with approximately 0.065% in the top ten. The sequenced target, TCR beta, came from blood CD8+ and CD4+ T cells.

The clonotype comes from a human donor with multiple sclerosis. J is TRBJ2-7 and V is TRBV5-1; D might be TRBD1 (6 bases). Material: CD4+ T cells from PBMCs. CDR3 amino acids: CASSLGNRVNYEQYF. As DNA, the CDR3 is TGCGCCAGCAGCTTGGGAAACAGGGTAAACTACGAGCAGTACTTC.